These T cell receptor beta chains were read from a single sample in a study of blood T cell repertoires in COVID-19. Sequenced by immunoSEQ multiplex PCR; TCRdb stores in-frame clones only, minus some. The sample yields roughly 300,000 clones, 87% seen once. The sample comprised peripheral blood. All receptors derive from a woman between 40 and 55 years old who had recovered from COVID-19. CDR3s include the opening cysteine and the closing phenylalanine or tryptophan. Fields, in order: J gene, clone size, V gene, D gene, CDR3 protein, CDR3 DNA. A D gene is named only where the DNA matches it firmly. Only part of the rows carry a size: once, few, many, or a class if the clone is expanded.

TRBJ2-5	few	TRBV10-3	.	CAISESEETQYF	TGTGCCATCAGTGAGTCAGAGGAGACCCAGTACTTC
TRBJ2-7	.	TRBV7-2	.	CASSTGSEPYEQYF	TGTGCCAGCTCTACAGGGAGTGAGCCCTACGAGCAGTACTTC
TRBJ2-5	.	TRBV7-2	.	CASSSGRKRVEGETQYF	TGTGCCAGCAGCTCGGGGCGTAAGCGGGTAGAAGGGGAGACCCAGTACTTC
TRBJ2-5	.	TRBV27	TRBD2	CASGAGGGETQYF	TGTGCCAGCGGAGCGGGGGGAGGGGAGACCCAGTACTTC
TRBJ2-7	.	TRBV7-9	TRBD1	CASSLEDAGTGDYEQYF	TGTGCCAGCAGCCTTGAAGACGCCGGGACAGGGGACTACGAGCAGTACTTC
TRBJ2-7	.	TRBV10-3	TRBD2	CAIHSGGAREQYF	TGTGCCATTCATAGCGGGGGGGCCCGGGAGCAGTACTTC
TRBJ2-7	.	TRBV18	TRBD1	CASSPTGARYEQYF	TGTGCCAGCTCACCGACAGGGGCTCGCTACGAGCAGTACTTC
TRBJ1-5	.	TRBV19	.	CASTMGRGYPSNQPQHF	TGTGCCAGTACTATGGGGAGGGGATACCCAAGCAATCAGCCCCAGCATTTT
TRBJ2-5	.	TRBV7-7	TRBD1	CASSPTGVGETQYF	TGTGCCAGCAGCCCCACAGGGGTGGGAGAGACCCAGTACTTC
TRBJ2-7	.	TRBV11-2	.	CASSLTGGYEQYF	TGTGCCAGCAGCTTAACCGGGGGCTACGAGCAGTACTTC
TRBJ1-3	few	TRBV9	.	CASSVGPISGNTIYF	TGTGCCAGCAGCGTAGGGCCGATCTCTGGAAACACCATATATTTT
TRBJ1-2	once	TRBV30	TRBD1	CAWSFRDRRNYGYTF	TGTGCCTGGAGTTTCCGGGACAGACGCAACTATGGCTACACCTTC
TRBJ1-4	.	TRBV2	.	CASGGEWNEKLFF	TGTGCCAGCGGGGGGGAGTGGAATGAAAAACTGTTTTTT
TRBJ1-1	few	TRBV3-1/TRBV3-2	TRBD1	CASSLRGSNTEAFF	TGTGCCAGCAGCCTCAGGGGGAGTAACACTGAAGCTTTCTTT
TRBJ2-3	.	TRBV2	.	CASRLTDTQYF	TGTGCCAGCCGACTGACAGATACGCAGTATTTT
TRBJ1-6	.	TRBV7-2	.	CASSLARQIPFNSPLHF	TGTGCCAGCAGCTTAGCCCGACAGATTCCTTTTAATTCACCCCTCCACTTT
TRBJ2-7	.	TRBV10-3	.	CAISESLDTYEQYF	TGTGCCATCAGTGAGTCGTTAGACACATACGAGCAGTACTTC
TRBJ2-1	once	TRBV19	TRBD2	CASSPIEAGGHNEQFF	TGTGCCAGTAGTCCCATCGAAGCGGGGGGGCACAATGAGCAGTTCTTC
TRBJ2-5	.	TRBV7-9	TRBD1	CASSPSRDSRAETQYF	TGTGCCAGCAGCCCCTCCCGGGACAGCCGCGCTGAGACCCAGTACTTC
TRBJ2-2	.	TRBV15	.	CATSRDHRVDTGELFF	TGTGCCACCAGCAGAGATCACAGGGTGGACACCGGGGAGCTGTTTTTT
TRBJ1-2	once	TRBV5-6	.	CASSLGGRGGYYGYTF	TGTGCCAGCAGCTTGGGGGGCAGGGGCGGATACTATGGCTACACCTTC
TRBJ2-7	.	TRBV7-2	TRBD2	CASSLSSGGAPYEQYF	TGTGCCAGCAGCTTAAGCAGCGGGGGGGCCCCGTACGAGCAGTACTTC
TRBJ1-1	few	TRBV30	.	CAWSPSLNTEAFF	TGTGCCTGGAGTCCCTCCCTGAACACTGAAGCTTTCTTT
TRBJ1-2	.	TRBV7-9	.	CASSLEANYGYTF	TGTGCCAGCAGCTTAGAAGCAAACTATGGCTACACCTTC
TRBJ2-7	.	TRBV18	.	CASSPRTLPHNEQYF	TGTGCCAGCTCACCCCGGACACTGCCACACAACGAGCAGTACTTC
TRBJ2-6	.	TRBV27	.	CASSLRHSGANVLTF	TGTGCCAGCAGTTTGCGTCACTCTGGGGCCAACGTCCTGACTTTC
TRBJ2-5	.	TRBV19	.	CASSGLTGVSETQYF	TGTGCCAGTAGTGGGCTGACCGGGGTTTCAGAGACCCAGTACTTC
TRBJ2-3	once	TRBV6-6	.	CASTHARGGSTDTQYF	TGTGCCAGCACCCATGCAAGGGGGGGCAGCACAGATACGCAGTATTTT
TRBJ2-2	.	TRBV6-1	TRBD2	CASSEEVWGGNSPGELFF	TGTGCCAGCAGTGAAGAGGTTTGGGGGGGAAACAGCCCCGGGGAGCTGTTTTTT
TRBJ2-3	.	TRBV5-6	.	CASSLGPRDTDTQYF	TGTGCCAGCAGCTTGGGGCCCAGGGACACAGATACGCAGTATTTT
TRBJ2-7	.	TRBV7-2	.	CASSLEVVRDFPYEQYF	TGTGCCAGCAGCTTAGAAGTGGTTAGGGACTTCCCCTACGAGCAGTACTTC
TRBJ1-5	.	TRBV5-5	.	CASSSTGDLRGNQPQHF	TGTGCCAGCAGCTCGACAGGAGACCTTAGGGGCAATCAGCCCCAGCATTTT
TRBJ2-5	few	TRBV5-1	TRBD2	CASRLGAGETQYF	TGCGCCAGCCGCCTGGGAGCGGGGGAGACCCAGTACTTC
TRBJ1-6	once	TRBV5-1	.	CASSLAGSGSPLHF	TGCGCCAGCAGCTTGGCAGGGTCGGGTTCACCCCTCCACTTT
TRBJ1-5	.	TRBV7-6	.	CASSLGAVSNQPQHF	TGTGCCAGCAGCTTAGGGGCAGTTAGCAATCAGCCCCAGCATTTT
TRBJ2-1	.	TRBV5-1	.	CASSSVLRDEQFF	TGCGCCAGCAGCTCAGTTCTCCGGGATGAGCAGTTCTTC
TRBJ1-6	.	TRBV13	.	CASSLRGGRSSPLHF	TGTGCCAGCAGCTTAAGGGGGGGGCGTAGCTCACCCCTCCACTTT
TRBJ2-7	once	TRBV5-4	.	CASSLDSAIPYEQYF	TGTGCCAGCAGCTTGGACAGTGCCATCCCCTACGAGCAGTACTTC
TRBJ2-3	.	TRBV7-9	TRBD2	CASSSFLAGDTQYF	TGTGCCAGCAGCTCCTTTCTAGCGGGAGATACGCAGTATTTT
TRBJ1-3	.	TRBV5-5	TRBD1	CASSLSGTGTGNTIYF	TGTGCCAGCAGTTTATCCGGGACAGGGACTGGAAACACCATATATTTT
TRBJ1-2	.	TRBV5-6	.	CASSLALREGYGYTF	TGTGCCAGCAGCTTGGCCCTACGGGAGGGCTATGGCTACACCTTC
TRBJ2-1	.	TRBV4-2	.	CASSQHTLLASAYNEQFF	TGTGCCAGCAGCCAACACACCCTACTAGCTAGCGCCTACAATGAGCAGTTCTTC